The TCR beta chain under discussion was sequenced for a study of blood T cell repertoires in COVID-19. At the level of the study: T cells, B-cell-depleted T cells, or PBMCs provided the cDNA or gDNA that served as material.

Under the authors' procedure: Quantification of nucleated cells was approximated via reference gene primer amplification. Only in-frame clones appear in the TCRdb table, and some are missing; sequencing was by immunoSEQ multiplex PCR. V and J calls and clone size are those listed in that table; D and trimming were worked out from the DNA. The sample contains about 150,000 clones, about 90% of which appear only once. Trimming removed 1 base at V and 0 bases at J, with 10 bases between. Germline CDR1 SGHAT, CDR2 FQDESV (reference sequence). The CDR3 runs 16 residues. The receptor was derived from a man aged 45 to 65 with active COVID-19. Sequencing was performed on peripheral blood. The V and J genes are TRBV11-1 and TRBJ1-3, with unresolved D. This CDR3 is CASSLDSRISGNTIYF. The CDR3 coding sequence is TGTGCCAGCAGCTTAGACTCCAGGATCTCTGGAAACACCATATATTTT.